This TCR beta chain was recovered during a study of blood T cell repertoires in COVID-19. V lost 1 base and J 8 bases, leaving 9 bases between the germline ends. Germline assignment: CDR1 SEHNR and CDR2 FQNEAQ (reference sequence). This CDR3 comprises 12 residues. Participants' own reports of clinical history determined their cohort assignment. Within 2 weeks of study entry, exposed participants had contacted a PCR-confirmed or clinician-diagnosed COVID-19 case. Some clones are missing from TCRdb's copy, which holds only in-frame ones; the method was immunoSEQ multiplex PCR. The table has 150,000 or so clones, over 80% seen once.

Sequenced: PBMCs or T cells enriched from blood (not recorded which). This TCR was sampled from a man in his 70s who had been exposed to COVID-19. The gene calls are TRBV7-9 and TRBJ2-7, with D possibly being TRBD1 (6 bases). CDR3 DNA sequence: TGTGCCAGCAGCTTAGAGGACAGAAAGCAGTACTTC. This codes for CASSLEDRKQYF.